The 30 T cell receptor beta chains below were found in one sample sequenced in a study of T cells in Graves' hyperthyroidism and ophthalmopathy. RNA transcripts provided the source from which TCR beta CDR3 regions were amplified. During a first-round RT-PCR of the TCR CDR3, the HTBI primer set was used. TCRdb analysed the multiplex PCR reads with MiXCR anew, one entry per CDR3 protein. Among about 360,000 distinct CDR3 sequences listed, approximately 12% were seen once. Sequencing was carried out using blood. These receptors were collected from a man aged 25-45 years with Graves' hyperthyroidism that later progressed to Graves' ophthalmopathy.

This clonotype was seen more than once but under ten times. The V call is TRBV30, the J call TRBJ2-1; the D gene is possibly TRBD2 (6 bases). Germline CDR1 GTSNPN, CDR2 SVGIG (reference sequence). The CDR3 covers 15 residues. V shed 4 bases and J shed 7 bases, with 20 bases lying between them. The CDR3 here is CAWTQAGSLRNEQFF. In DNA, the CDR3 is TGTGCCTGGACCCAGGCCGGGAGCCTAAGGAATGAGCAGTTCTTC.

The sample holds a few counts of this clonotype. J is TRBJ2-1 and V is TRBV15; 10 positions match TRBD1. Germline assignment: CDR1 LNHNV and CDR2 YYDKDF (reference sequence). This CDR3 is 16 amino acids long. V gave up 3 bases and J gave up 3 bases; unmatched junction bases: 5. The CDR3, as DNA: TGTGCCACCAGCAGCCGAAGGGACAGGGGCTACAATGAGCAGTTCTTC. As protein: CATSSRRDRGYNEQFF.

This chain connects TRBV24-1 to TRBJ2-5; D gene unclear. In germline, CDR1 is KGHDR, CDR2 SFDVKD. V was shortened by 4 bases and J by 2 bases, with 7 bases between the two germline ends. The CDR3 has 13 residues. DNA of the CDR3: TGTGCCACCAGTGACCTAGTGCAAGAGACCCAGTACTTC. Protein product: CATSDLVQETQYF.

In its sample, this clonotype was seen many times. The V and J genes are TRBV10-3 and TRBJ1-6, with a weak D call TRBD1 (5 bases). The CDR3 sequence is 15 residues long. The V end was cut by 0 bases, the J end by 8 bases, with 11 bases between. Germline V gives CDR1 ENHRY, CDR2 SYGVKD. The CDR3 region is CAISESQGIDSPLHF. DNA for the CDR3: TGTGCCATCAGTGAGTCGCAGGGAATTGATTCACCCCTCCACTTT.

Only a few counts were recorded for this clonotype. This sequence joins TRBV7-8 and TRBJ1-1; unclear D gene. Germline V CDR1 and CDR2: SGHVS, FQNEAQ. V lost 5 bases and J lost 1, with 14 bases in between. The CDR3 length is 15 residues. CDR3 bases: TGTGCCAGCAGCCCCAGTATTAAGGCGAACACTGAAGCTTTCTTT. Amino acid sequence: CASSPSIKANTEAFF.

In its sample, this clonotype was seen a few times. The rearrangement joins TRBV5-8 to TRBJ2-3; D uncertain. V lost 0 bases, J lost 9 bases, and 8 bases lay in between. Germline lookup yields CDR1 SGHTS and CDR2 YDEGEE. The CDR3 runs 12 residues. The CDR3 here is CASSLAGQTQYF. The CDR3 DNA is TGTGCCAGCAGCTTGGCCGGTCAAACGCAGTATTTT. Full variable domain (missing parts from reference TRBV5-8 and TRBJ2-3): EAGVTQSPTHLIKTRGQQATLRCSPISGHTSVYWYQQALGLGLQFLLWYDEGEERNRGNFPPRFSGRQFPNYSSELNVNALELEDSALYLCASSLAGQTQYFGPGTRLTVL.

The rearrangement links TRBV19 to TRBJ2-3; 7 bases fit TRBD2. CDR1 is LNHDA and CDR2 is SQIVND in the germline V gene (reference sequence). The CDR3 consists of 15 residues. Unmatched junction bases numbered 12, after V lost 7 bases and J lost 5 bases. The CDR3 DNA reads TGTGCCAGTACCATGATGGGGGGGACCCTAGATACGCAGTATTTT. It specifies CASTMMGGTLDTQYF.

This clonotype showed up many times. The CDR3 reads CASSSGGGSDTQYF. CDR3 coding DNA: TGTGCCAGCAGTAGCGGGGGTGGGTCGGATACGCAGTATTTT. The chain employs TRBV6-2 or TRBV6-3 and TRBJ2-3, with 8 positions matching TRBD2. With V trimmed by 5 bases and J by 6 bases, 7 bases remained unmatched. This CDR3 is built from 14 residues. Germline V CDR1 and CDR2: MNHEY, SVGEGT.

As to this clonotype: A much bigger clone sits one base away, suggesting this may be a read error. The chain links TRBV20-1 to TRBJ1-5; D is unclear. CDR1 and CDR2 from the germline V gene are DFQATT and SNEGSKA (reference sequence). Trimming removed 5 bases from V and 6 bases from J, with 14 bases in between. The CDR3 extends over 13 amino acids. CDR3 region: CSASYTVSQPQHF. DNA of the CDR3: TGCAGTGCTTCTTACACGGTCAGTCAGCCCCAGCATTTT.

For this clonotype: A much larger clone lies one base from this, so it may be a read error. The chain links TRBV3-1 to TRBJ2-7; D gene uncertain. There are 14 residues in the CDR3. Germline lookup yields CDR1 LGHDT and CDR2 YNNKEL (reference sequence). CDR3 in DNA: TGTGCCTGCAGCCAAGCGACCATCTCCTACGAGCAGTACTTC. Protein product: CACSQATISYEQYF.

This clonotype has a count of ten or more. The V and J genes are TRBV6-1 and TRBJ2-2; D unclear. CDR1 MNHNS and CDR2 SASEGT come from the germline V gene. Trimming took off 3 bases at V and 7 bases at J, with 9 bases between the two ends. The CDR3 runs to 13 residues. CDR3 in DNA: TGTGCCAGCAGTGATGACGGTTTCGGGGAGCTGTTTTTT. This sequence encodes CASSDDGFGELFF.

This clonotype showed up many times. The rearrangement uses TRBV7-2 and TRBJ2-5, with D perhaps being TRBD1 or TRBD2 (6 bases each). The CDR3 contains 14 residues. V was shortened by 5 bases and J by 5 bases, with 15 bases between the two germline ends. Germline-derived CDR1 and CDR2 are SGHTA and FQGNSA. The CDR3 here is CASSQQGGGETQYF. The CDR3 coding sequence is TGTGCCAGCAGCCAACAGGGCGGAGGGGAGACCCAGTACTTC.

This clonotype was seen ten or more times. CDR3 in DNA: TGTGCCAGCGGGGTGGTCTTGTGGACAGGGTCCTACGAGCAGTACTTC. It is translated as CASGVVLWTGSYEQYF. The chain couples TRBV7-9 to TRBJ2-7; TRBD1 aligns across 8 bases. The CDR3 totals 16 residues. The trim removed 8 bases at V and 1 base at J, leaving 13 bases unmatched. Germline V gene data show CDR1 as SEHNR and CDR2 as FQNEAQ (reference sequence).

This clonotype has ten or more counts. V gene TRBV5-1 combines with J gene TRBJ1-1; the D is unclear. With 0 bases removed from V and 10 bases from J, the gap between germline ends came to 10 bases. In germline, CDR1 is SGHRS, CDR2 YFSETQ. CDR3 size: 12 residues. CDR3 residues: CASSLGTGPAFF. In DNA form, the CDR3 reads TGCGCCAGCAGCTTGGGAACTGGACCAGCTTTCTTT.

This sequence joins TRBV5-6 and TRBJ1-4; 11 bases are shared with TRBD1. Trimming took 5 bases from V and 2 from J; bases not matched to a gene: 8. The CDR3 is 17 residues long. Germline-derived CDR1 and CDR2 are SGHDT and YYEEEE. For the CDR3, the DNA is TGTGCCAGCAGTAACCCGGGACAGGGGGTCACTAATGAAAAACTGTTTTTT. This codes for CASSNPGQGVTNEKLFF.

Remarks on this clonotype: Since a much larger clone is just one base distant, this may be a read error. The CDR3 DNA is TGTGCCAGCAGTTACTCAGGGGGGTCCAATCAGCCCCGGCATTTT. This encodes CASSYSGGSNQPRHF. The V call is TRBV6-5, the J call TRBJ1-5; D is possibly TRBD1 (6 bases). CDR1 is MNHEY and CDR2 is SVGAGI in the germline V gene. The CDR3 covers 15 residues.

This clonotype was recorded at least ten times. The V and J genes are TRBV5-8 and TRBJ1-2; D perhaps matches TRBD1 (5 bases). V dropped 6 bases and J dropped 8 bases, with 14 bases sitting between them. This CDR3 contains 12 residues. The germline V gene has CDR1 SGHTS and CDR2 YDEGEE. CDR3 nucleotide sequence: TGTGCCAGCATCGGGGGGAATGAGGGCTACACCTTC. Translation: CASIGGNEGYTF.

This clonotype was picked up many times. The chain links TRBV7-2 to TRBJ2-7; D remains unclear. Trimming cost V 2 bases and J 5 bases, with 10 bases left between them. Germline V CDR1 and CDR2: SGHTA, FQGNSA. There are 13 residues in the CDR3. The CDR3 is CASSLPVPDEQYF. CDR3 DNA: TGTGCCAGCAGCTTACCGGTTCCGGACGAGCAGTACTTC.

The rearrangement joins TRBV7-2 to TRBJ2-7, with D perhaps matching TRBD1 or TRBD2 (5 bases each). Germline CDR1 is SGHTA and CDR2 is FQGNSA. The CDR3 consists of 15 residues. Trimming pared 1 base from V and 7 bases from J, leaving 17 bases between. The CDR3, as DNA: TGTGCCAGCAGCTTAGAGGGGACGGCTTGGGAGGAGCAGTACTTC. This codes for CASSLEGTAWEEQYF.

This CDR3 reads CASSSGTGSGEKLFF. In DNA form, the CDR3 reads TGTGCCAGCAGCTCCGGGACAGGGAGTGGTGAAAAACTGTTTTTT. This chain uses TRBV7-2 with TRBJ1-4, with 9 bases lining up with TRBD1. Germline values: CDR1 SGHTA, CDR2 FQGNSA. This CDR3 has 15 amino acids. V shed 4 bases and J 7 bases; nucleotides not matched to a gene: 7.

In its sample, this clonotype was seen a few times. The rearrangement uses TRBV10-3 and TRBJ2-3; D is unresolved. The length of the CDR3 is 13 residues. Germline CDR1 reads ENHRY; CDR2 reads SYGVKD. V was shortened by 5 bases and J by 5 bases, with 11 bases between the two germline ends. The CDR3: CAISRSLGDTQYF. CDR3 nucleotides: TGTGCCATCAGTCGGTCTTTGGGAGATACGCAGTATTTT.

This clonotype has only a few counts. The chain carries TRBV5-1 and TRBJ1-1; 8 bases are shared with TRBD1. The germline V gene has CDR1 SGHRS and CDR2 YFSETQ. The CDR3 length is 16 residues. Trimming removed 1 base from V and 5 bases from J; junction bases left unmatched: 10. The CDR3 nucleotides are TGCGCCAGCAGCTTGTTTCAGGGGGCTTCGGGGACTGAAGCTTTCTTT. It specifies CASSLFQGASGTEAFF.

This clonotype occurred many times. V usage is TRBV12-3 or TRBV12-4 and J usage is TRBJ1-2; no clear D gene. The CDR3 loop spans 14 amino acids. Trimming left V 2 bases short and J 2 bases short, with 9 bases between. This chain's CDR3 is CASSLSPINYGYTF. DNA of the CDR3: TGTGCCAGCAGTTTATCCCCGATCAACTATGGCTACACCTTC.

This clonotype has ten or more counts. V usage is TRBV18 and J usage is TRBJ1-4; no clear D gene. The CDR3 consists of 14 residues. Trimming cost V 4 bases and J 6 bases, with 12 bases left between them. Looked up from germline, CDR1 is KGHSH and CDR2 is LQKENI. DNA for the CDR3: TGTGCCAGCTCACACAGAGCGGCTGATGAAAAACTGTTTTTT. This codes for CASSHRAADEKLFF.

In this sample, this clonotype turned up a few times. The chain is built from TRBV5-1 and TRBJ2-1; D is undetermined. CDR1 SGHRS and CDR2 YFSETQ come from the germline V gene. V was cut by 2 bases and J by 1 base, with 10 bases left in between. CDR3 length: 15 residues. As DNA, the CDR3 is TGCGCCAGCAGCTTAGACGGAACTTCCTACAATGAGCAGTTCTTC. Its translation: CASSLDGTSYNEQFF.

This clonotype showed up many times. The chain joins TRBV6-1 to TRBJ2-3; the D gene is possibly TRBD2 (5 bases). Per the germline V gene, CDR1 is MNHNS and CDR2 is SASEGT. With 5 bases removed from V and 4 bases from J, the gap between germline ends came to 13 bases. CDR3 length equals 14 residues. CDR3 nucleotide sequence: TGTGCCAGCAGTTATAGGAGGATCTCAGATACGCAGTATTTT. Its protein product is CASSYRRISDTQYF.

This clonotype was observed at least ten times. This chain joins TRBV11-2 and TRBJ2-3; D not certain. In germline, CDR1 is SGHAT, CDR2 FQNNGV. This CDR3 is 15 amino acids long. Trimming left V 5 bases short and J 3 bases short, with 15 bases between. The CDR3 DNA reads TGTGCCAGCAGCCTGGACCCTACCCGGACAGATACGCAGTATTTT. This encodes CASSLDPTRTDTQYF.

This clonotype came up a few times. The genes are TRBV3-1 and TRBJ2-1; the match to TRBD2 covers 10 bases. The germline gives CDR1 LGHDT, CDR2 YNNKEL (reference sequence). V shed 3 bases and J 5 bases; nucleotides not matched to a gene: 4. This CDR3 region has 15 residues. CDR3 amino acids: CASSHSGGIDNEQFF. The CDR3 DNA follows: TGTGCCAGCAGCCATAGCGGGGGGATCGACAATGAGCAGTTCTTC.

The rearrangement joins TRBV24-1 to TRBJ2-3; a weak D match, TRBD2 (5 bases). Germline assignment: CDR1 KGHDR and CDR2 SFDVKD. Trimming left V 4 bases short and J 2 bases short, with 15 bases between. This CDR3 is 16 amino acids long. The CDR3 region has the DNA TGTGCCACCAGTGACCCAGCGGCCACTTCCACAGATACGCAGTATTTT. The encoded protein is CATSDPAATSTDTQYF.

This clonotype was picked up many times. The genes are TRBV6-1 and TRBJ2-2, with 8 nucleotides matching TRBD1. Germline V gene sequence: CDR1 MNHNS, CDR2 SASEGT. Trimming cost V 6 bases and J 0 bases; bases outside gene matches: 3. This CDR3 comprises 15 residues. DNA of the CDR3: TGTGCCAGCAGGACGGGACAGGCGAACACCGGGGAGCTGTTTTTT. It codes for CASRTGQANTGELFF.